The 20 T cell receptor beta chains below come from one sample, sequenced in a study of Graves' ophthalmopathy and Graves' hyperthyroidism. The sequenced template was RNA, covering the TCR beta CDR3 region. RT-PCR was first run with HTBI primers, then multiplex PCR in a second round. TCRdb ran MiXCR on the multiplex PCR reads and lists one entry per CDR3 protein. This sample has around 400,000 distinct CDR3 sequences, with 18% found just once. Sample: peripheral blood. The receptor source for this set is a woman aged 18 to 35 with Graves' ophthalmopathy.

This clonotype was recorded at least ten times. The CDR3 DNA follows: TGCGCCAGCATCTATAGCAATCAGCCCCAGCATTTT. Amino acids: CASIYSNQPQHF. V usage is TRBV10-1 and J usage is TRBJ1-5; no firm D call. Germline CDR1 reads WNHNN; CDR2 reads SYGVQD (reference sequence). The CDR3 extends over 12 amino acids. V shed 7 bases and J shed 0 bases, with 4 bases lying between them.

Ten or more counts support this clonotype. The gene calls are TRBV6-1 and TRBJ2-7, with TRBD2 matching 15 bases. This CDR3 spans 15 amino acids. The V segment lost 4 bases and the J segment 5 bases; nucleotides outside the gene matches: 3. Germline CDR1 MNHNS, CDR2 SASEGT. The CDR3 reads CASSGRTSGGDEQYF. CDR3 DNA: TGTGCCAGCAGTGGCCGGACTAGCGGGGGGGACGAGCAGTACTTC.

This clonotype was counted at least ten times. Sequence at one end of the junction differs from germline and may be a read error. Written as DNA, the CDR3 is TGTGCCACCAGTGATTTGGGGCGGAATCAACCCCAGCATTTT. Protein sequence: CATSDLGRNQPQHF. The V and J genes are TRBV24-1 and TRBJ1-5; no reliable D call. The CDR3 loop spans 14 amino acids. Per germline, CDR1 KGHDR and CDR2 SFDVKD.

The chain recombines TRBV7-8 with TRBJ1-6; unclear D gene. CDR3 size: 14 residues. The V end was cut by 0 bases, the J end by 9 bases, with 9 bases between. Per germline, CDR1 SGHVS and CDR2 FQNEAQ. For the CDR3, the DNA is TGTGCCAGCAGCTTAGCAGAGGTCTTTTCACCCCTCCACTTT. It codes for CASSLAEVFSPLHF.

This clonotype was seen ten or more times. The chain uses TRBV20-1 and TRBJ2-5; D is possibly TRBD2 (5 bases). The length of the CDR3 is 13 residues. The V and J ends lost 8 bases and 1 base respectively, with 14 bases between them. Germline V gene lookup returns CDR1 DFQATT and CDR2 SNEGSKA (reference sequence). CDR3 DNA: TGCAGTTCCCCCGTCCGGGGCCAAGAGACCCAGTACTTC. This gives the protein CSSPVRGQETQYF.

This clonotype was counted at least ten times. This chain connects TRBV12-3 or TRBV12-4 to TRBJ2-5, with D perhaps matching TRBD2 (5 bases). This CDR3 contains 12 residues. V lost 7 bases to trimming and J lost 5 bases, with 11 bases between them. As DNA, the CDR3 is TGTGCCAGCAACAGCGGAGTGGAGACCCAGTACTTC. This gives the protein CASNSGVETQYF.

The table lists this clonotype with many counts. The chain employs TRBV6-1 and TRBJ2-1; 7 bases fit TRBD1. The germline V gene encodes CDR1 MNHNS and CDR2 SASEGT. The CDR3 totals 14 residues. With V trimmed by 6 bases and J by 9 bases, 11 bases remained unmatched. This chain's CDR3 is CASRDRVVRVEQFF. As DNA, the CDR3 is TGTGCCAGCAGAGACAGGGTGGTTCGGGTTGAGCAGTTCTTC.

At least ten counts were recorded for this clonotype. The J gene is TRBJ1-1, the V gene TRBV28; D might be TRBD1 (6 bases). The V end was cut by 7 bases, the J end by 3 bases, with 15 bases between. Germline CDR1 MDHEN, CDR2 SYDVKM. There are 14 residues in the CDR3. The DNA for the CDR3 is TGTGCCAGCACCGGGAGGGGGACTTACACTGAAGCTTTCTTT. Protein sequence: CASTGRGTYTEAFF.

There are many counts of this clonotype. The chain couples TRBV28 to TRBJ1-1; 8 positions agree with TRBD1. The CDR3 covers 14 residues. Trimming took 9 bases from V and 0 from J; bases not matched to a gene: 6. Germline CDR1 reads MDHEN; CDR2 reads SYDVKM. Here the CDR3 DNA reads TGTGCCAGTCTTAACAGGGGGGTGAACACTGAAGCTTTCTTT. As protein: CASLNRGVNTEAFF.

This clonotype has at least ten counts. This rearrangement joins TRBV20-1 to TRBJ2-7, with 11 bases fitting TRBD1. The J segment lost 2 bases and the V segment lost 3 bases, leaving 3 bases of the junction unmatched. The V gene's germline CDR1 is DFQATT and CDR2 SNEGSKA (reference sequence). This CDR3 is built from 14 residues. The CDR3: CSARRDRGTYEQYF. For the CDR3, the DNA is TGCAGTGCTAGGAGGGACAGGGGGACCTACGAGCAGTACTTC.

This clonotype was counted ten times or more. The CDR3 region has the DNA TGTGCCAGCAGTAGGAGGGAGGACAATCAGCCCCAGCATTTT. Translation gives CASSRREDNQPQHF. This chain joins TRBV2 and TRBJ1-5; D is unclear. V lost 5 bases, J lost 3 bases, and 11 bases lay in between. This CDR3 spans 14 amino acids. CDR1 and CDR2 from the germline V gene are SNHLY and FYNNEI. Full variable domain (rest looked up from reference TRBV2 and TRBJ1-5): EPEVTQTPSHQVTQMGQEVILRCVPISNHLYFYWYRQILGQKVEFLVSFYNNEISEKSEIFDDQFSVERPDGSNFTLKIRSTKLEDSAMYFCASSRREDNQPQHFGDGTRLSIL.

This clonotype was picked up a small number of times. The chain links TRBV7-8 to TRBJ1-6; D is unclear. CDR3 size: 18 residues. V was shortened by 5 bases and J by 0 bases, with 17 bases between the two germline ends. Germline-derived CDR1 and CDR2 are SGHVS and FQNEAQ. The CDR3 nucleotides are TGTGCCAGCAGCACACCCGAAGACGCTAGCTCCTATAATTCACCCCTCCACTTT. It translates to CASSTPEDASSYNSPLHF. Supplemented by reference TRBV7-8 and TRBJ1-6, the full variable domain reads GAGVSQSPRYKVAKRGQDVALRCDPISGHVSLFWYQQALGQGPEFLTYFQNEAQLDKSGLPSDRFFAERPEGSVSTLKIQRTQQEDSAVYLCASSTPEDASSYNSPLHFGNGTRLTVT.

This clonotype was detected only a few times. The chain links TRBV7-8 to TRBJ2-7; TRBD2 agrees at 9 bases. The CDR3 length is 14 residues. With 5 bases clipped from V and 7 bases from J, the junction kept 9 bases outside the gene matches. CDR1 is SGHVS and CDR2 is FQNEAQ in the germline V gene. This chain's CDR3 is CASSPLAGAGEQYF. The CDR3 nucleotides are TGTGCCAGCAGCCCCTTAGCGGGAGCTGGTGAGCAGTACTTC.

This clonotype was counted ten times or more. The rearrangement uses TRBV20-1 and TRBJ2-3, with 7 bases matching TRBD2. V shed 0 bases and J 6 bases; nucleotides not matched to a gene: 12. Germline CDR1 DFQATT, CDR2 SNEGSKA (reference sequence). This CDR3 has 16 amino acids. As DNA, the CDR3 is TGCAGTGCTAGAGATCCTTGGACTAGTGGGACGGATACGCAGTATTTT. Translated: CSARDPWTSGTDTQYF.

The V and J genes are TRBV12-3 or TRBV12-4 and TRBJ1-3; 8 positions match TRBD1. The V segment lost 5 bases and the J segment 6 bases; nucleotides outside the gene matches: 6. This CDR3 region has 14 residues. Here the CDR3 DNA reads TGTGCCAGCAGTCCCGGACAGGGAACAAACACCATATATTTT. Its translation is CASSPGQGTNTIYF.

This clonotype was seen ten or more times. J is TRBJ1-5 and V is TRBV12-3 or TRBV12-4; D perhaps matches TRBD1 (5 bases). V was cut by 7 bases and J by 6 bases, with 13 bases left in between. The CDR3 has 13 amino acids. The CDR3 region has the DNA TGTGCCAGCAACCTCGCTAGGGGTCAGCCCCAGCATTTT. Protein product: CASNLARGQPQHF.

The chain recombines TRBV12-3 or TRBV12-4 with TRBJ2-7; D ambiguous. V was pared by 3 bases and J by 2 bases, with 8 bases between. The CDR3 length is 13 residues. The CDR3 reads CASSFTHPYEQYF. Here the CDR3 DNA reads TGTGCCAGCAGTTTTACACATCCCTACGAGCAGTACTTC.

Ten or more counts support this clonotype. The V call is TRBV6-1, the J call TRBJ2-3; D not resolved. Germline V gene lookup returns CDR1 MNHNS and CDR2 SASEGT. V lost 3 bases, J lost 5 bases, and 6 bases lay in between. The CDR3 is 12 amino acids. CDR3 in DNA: TGTGCCAGCAGTGACGGCCAAGATACGCAGTATTTT. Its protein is CASSDGQDTQYF.

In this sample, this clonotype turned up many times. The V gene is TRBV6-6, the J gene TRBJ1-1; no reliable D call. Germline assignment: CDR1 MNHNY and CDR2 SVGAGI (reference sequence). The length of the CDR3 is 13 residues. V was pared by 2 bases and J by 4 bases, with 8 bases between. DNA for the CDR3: TGTGCCAGCAGTTACGAGGTCCGCACTGAAGCTTTCTTT. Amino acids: CASSYEVRTEAFF.

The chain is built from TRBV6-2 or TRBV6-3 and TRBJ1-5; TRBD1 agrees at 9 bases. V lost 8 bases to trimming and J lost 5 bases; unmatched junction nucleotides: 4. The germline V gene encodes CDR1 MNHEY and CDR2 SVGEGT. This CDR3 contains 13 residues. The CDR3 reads CASGGQGYQPQHF. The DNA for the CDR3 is TGTGCCAGCGGGGGACAGGGTTATCAGCCCCAGCATTTT.